This record looks at one T cell receptor (beta chain) sequence and its context. In this sample, this clonotype turned up once. This clone's antigen is unknown. Base quality data are lacking; no much larger clone is found one base away. One read alone provides weak support. Lymph node samples came from the axillary draining lymph nodes of breast cancer patients. The CDR3 holds 19 amino acids from the cysteine to the phenylalanine. The only DNA kept is the CDR3, 57 bases in frame from the first base. The germline V gene (reference sequence) yields SEHNR for CDR1 and FQNEAQ for CDR2. The junction shows trimming of 1 base on V and 5 bases on J, and the gene matches do not reach 11 bases of it. This sample was included in a study of breast tumors, draining lymph nodes, adjacent tissues (dated by TCRdb to about 2016). Context from the whole study: TCR beta repertoires were compared across tumor, adjacent nontumor tissue and axillary lymph nodes obtained from breast cancer patients. The study was designed to assess the relationships and possible T-cell exchange between tumor, surrounding tissue and draining lymph node repertoires in human breast cancer. Paper-wide results and their limitations: Tumor T-cell repertoires showed less diversity than lymph node repertoires and more diversity than nontumor tissue repertoires, and tumor T-cell repertoires showed preferential V and J gene usage. Rather than being directly demonstrated, the conclusion that tumor T cells originate in lymph nodes was presented as consistent with a hypothesis. In luminal-like breast cancer, tumor and nontumor tissue repertoires resembled each other significantly more than in basal-like breast cancer. The data were considered consistent with the idea that most tumor T cells come from the lymph node and then expand in tumor tissue.

For sequencing, an Illumina HiSeq 2000 was employed. TCR beta chain libraries were generated by multiplex PCR amplification. High-throughput sequencing was used to analyze the amplified TCR beta chain products. TCRdb cleaned the public reads at Q25 with fastp, built clones with MiXCR and kept in-frame beta chains. Rows with one shared CDR3 protein collapse into an entry with the most common genes and DNA. This sample has approximately 190,000 distinct CDR3 sequences in its table, and 30% to 40% of those were observed once. The top ten hold approximately 4.3% of the sample. This TCR was sampled from a female donor with breast cancer. Some clones in this sample may be carry-over from other donors' samples. Sequenced: axillary lymph node tissue. The rearrangement joined TRBV7-9 to TRBJ2-5; TRBD2 agrees with 15 junctional bases. The bases are TGTGCCAGCAGCTTAGGGACTAGCGGGAGGGCGAACACCGGGGAGACCCAGTACTTC. Its product reads: CASSLGTSGRANTGETQYF.